This TCR beta chain was captured by sequencing in a study of blood T cells in healthy people across ages. General observations from the study: Both naive CD4+ cell counts and diversity were greater in long-lived donors than in aged donors. Age showed a roughly linear inverse relationship with TCR beta diversity per million T cells. The study regarded diversity estimates from one million T cells as underestimates.

Turning to this clonotype: Its specificity is unknown.

A J-beta primer mix and a sample-barcoded 5' primer were used in a second PCR of about 6 to 12 cycles. Unique molecular identifiers of 12 random nucleotides labeled each cDNA. TCRdb passed the 5' RACE reads through MiXCR, listing each CDR3 protein once. The sample contains roughly 800,000 distinct CDR3 sequences, 58% of which appear only once. This clonotype was obtained from a man younger than 45 in good health. Sequenced sample: blood.

CDR3 sequence: CASSQFLAGASYEQYF. The CDR3 DNA reads TGTGCCAGCAGTCAATTCCTAGCGGGTGCTTCCTACGAGCAGTACTTC. V usage is TRBV6-1 and J usage is TRBJ2-4, with 8 bases matching TRBD2. The DNA end is more similar to TRBJ2-7, so the J call may be wrong. This CDR3 spans 16 amino acids. Germline V CDR1 and CDR2: MNHNS, SASEGT.